This TCR beta chain was profiled in a study of blood T cell repertoires in COVID-19. The CDR3 spans 16 residues. Trimming at V came to 5 bases and at J to 1 base, leaving 6 bases not matched to a gene. The V gene's germline CDR1 is SEHNR and CDR2 FQNEAQ (reference sequence). This clone appeared a few times. Sequenced by immunoSEQ multiplex PCR; TCRdb stores in-frame clones only, minus some. Among 65,000 to 85,000 clones listed, roughly 84% were seen once. The receptor's source is a woman under 30 with acute or convalescent COVID-19. The chain carries TRBV7-9 and TRBJ1-2; 11 nucleotides line up with TRBD1. The material sequenced was peripheral blood. CDR3 nucleotides: TGTGCCAGCAGCGGGGACAGGGGGGTCGTTAACTATGGCTACACCTTC. The encoded protein is CASSGDRGVVNYGYTF.